These T cell receptor beta chains were read from a single sample in a study of cytomegalovirus exposure and HLA in healthy donors. Clones were sequenced by immunoSEQ multiplex PCR, and TCRdb holds only the in-frame ones, with some missing. Of fewer than 200,000 clones listed, 80% are singletons. The sample consisted of PBMCs. These receptors all stem from a young man in good health and CMV-seronegative. Each CDR3 is given with its conserved first and last residue. Each record gives: CDR3 protein, CDR3 DNA, D gene, V gene, CDR3 length, clone size, J gene. A D gene is named only where the DNA matches it firmly. Clone size, where shown, is once, few, many, or a class for clones that have expanded.

CASRPGTGVTEAFF | TGTGCCAGCAGACCCGGGACAGGGGTAACTGAAGCTTTCTTT | TRBD1 | TRBV7-9 | 14 | . | TRBJ1-1
CASSPFQVMELFF | TGTGCCAGCAGCCCCTTTCAGGTTATGGAGCTGTTTTTT | . | TRBV7-9 | 13 | . | TRBJ2-2
CSIPPQGASTDTQYF | TGCAGCATCCCTCCACAGGGGGCTAGCACAGATACGCAGTATTTT | TRBD1 | TRBV29-1 | 15 | . | TRBJ2-3
CASGRQGAGRGYTF | TGTGCCAGCGGTAGACAGGGGGCGGGGAGAGGCTACACCTTC | TRBD1 | TRBV28 | 14 | . | TRBJ1-2
CASSLGTAGKREPQHF | TGTGCCAGCAGCCTTGGGACGGCGGGGAAGCGGGAGCCCCAGCATTTT | . | TRBV7-3 | 16 | few | TRBJ1-5
CASSHQGAGTEAFF | TGTGCCAGTAGCCACCAGGGGGCGGGCACTGAAGCTTTCTTT | TRBD1 | TRBV19 | 14 | . | TRBJ1-1
CSSKGIRLAGGSNTGELFF | TGTTCCAGCAAAGGAATTCGGCTAGCGGGGGGGTCCAACACCGGGGAGCTGTTTTTT | TRBD2 | TRBV7-9 | 19 | . | TRBJ2-2
CASSFIPLPASQPQHF | TGTGCCAGCAGTTTTATCCCCCTCCCCGCCAGTCAGCCCCAGCATTTT | . | TRBV28 | 16 | . | TRBJ1-5
CASSPESSYEQYF | TGTGCCAGCTCACCGGAGAGCTCCTACGAGCAGTACTTC | . | TRBV18 | 13 | . | TRBJ2-7
CASSYSAGNSPLHF | TGTGCCAGCAGTTACTCGGCGGGGAATTCACCCCTCCACTTT | . | TRBV6-5 | 14 | once | TRBJ1-6
CARRPPGENTGELFF | TGTGCCCGTAGGCCGCCGGGGGAAAACACCGGGGAGCTGTTTTTT | . | TRBV7-3 | 15 | . | TRBJ2-2
CASSFGLAGPSNTGELFF | TGTGCCAGCAGCTTCGGACTAGCGGGACCCTCGAACACCGGGGAGCTGTTTTTT | TRBD2 | TRBV11-3 | 18 | . | TRBJ2-2
CASHGGIFRVDEQFF | TGCGCCAGCCATGGAGGGATTTTTCGGGTTGATGAGCAGTTCTTC | . | TRBV5-1 | 15 | . | TRBJ2-1
CATSDAGTNTGELFF | TGCGCCACCTCAGACGCGGGGACGAACACCGGGGAGCTGTTTTTT | . | TRBV5-1 | 15 | . | TRBJ2-2
CASSDVVEGARGYTF | TGTGCCAGCAGTGATGTGGTGGAGGGGGCGCGTGGCTACACCTTC | TRBD1 | TRBV25-1 | 15 | . | TRBJ1-2
CASSFRGEGEKLFF | TGCGCCAGCAGCTTCCGGGGGGAAGGTGAAAAACTGTTTTTT | . | TRBV5-1 | 14 | . | TRBJ1-4
CASSGPSGLLSNQPQHF | TGTGCCAGCAGTGGCCCCTCGGGACTGCTTAGCAATCAGCCCCAGCATTTT | . | TRBV2 | 17 | . | TRBJ1-5
CASSLASQGAGEKLFF | TGTGCCAGCAGCTTAGCCTCACAGGGGGCGGGGGAAAAACTGTTTTTT | TRBD1 | TRBV11-2 | 16 | . | TRBJ1-4
CASSLPMTGGEFNQPQHF | TGTGCCAGCAGCCTCCCTATGACAGGGGGCGAATTCAATCAGCCCCAGCATTTT | TRBD1 | TRBV28 | 18 | . | TRBJ1-5
CASSQENRVGYEQYF | TGCGCCAGCAGCCAAGAAAACAGGGTAGGGTACGAGCAGTACTTC | . | TRBV4-1 | 15 | few | TRBJ2-7
CAQGGSNTEAFF | TGTGCCCAGGGAGGGTCTAACACTGAAGCTTTCTTT | . | TRBV6-5 | 12 | . | TRBJ1-1
CASSFGLAGSNLNEQFF | TGTGCCAGCAGCTTCGGACTAGCGGGGAGTAATCTCAATGAGCAGTTCTTC | TRBD2 | TRBV7-2 | 17 | . | TRBJ2-1
CATSGTELEAFF | TGTGCCACCTCCGGGACAGAGTTAGAAGCTTTCTTT | TRBD1 | TRBV15 | 12 | . | TRBJ1-1
CASSSGQRGLGPQETQYF | TGTGCCAGCAGCTCAGGACAAAGGGGCCTAGGACCCCAAGAGACCCAGTACTTC | . | TRBV11-2 | 18 | . | TRBJ2-5
CASQEFPDSTDTQYF | TGTGCCAGCCAAGAGTTCCCCGATAGCACAGATACGCAGTATTTT | . | TRBV6-1 | 15 | . | TRBJ2-3
CAWTTLQGASPLHF | TGTGCCTGGACCACCCTACAGGGGGCTTCACCCCTCCACTTT | TRBD1 | TRBV30 | 14 | few | TRBJ1-6
CAWPQGDTQYF | TGTGCCTGGCCTCAGGGGGATACGCAGTATTTT | . | TRBV30 | 11 | . | TRBJ2-3
CSVQLVSQFF | TGCAGCGTCCAACTAGTTTCGCAGTTCTTC | . | TRBV29-1 | 10 | . | TRBJ2-1
CASSPLGTGNVYEQYF | TGTGCCAGCAGCCCGCTGGGGACAGGAAATGTCTACGAGCAGTACTTC | TRBD1 | TRBV7-9 | 16 | . | TRBJ2-7
CASSIYTQETQYF | TGTGCCAGTAGTATTTACACCCAAGAGACCCAGTACTTC | . | TRBV19 | 13 | . | TRBJ2-5
CAIRTSGRTNDEQYF | TGTGCCATCAGAACTAGCGGGAGGACTAACGACGAGCAGTACTTC | TRBD2 | TRBV10-3 | 15 | . | TRBJ2-7
CSAAGVEQYF | TGCAGTGCCGCAGGGGTCGAGCAGTACTTC | . | TRBV20-1 | 10 | . | TRBJ2-7
CAWTGGVGNQPQHF | TGTGCCTGGACGGGAGGAGTGGGCAATCAGCCCCAGCATTTT | . | TRBV30 | 14 | . | TRBJ1-5
CASSDKSLRFRRNSNQPQHF | TGTGCCAGCAGCGACAAGAGTCTCCGCTTTCGGAGGAATAGCAATCAGCCCCAGCATTTT | . | TRBV9 | 20 | . | TRBJ1-5
CASSYTGSGANVLTF | TGTGCCAGCAGTTATACAGGATCTGGGGCCAACGTCCTGACTTTC | . | TRBV5-5 | 15 | . | TRBJ2-6
CASSFGRGGSYEQYF | TGTGCCAGCAGTTTTGGTAGAGGCGGGAGCTACGAGCAGTACTTC | TRBD2 | TRBV27 | 15 | . | TRBJ2-7
CASSHTYRGHTDTQYF | TGCGCCAGCAGTCACACGTACAGGGGCCACACAGATACGCAGTATTTT | TRBD1 | TRBV23-1 | 16 | . | TRBJ2-3
CASSLVAGGDTQYF | TGTGCCAGCAGCTTAGTAGCGGGGGGGGATACGCAGTATTTT | TRBD2 | TRBV7-2 | 14 | once | TRBJ2-3
CASRPQGRTEAFF | TGCGCCAGCAGACCCCAGGGCAGGACTGAAGCTTTCTTT | . | TRBV5-1 | 13 | once | TRBJ1-1
CATSSGLAINEQFF | TGTGCCACCAGCAGCGGGCTAGCAATCAATGAGCAGTTCTTC | . | TRBV15 | 14 | . | TRBJ2-1
CASSLGTGGFYNSPLHF | TGTGCCAGCAGTCTCGGGACAGGGGGTTTCTATAATTCACCCCTCCACTTT | TRBD1 | TRBV28 | 17 | . | TRBJ1-6
CASSLQGGEWSIQYF | TGTGCCAGCAGCTTACAGGGGGGGGAGTGGAGCATTCAGTACTTC | . | TRBV5-6 | 15 | . | TRBJ2-4
CASSLVAGLGYGYTF | TGTGCCAGCAGCTTAGTCGCAGGACTCGGCTATGGCTACACCTTC | . | TRBV11-2 | 15 | . | TRBJ1-2
CASSSGSGRSYEQYF | TGTGCCAGCAGCTCGGGTAGCGGGAGGTCCTACGAGCAGTACTTC | TRBD2 | TRBV7-3 | 15 | . | TRBJ2-7
CASSRGLAGGLPDTQYF | TGTGCCAGCAGTCGAGGTCTAGCGGGGGGCCTTCCAGATACGCAGTATTTT | TRBD2 | TRBV7-8 | 17 | . | TRBJ2-3
CAWSVDTTAPYNEQFF | TGTGCCTGGAGTGTAGATACGACAGCCCCCTACAATGAGCAGTTCTTC | . | TRBV30 | 16 | many | TRBJ2-1
CASSSWGDNTEAFF | TGTGCCAGCAGTAGCTGGGGGGATAACACTGAAGCTTTCTTT | . | TRBV6-5 | 14 | . | TRBJ1-1
CASSQDGTGYQPQHF | TGCGCCAGCAGCCAAGATGGAACAGGTTATCAGCCCCAGCATTTT | . | TRBV4-1 | 15 | . | TRBJ1-5
CASSPTGYEQYF | TGTGCCAGCAGCCCGACTGGCTACGAGCAGTACTTC | . | TRBV7-9 | 12 | . | TRBJ2-7
CSVEGQNTEAFF | TGCAGCGTTGAAGGACAGAACACTGAAGCTTTCTTT | . | TRBV29-1 | 12 | . | TRBJ1-1
CASSLRPEAHTEAFF | TGTGCCAGCAGCTTGAGGCCCGAAGCTCACACTGAAGCTTTCTTT | . | TRBV7-2 | 15 | . | TRBJ1-1
CASSYEGGGTVDGNYGYTF | TGTGCCAGCAGTTACGAAGGTGGGGGGACAGTGGATGGGAACTATGGCTACACCTTC | TRBD1 | TRBV28 | 19 | . | TRBJ1-2
CASSPLAAQWTQYF | TGCGCCAGCAGCCCTTTGGCGGCCCAGTGGACCCAGTACTTC | . | TRBV5-1 | 14 | . | TRBJ2-5
CASSPGQGGGYTF | TGCGCCAGCAGCCCCGGACAGGGTGGTGGCTACACCTTC | TRBD1 | TRBV5-1 | 13 | . | TRBJ1-2
CASSIGAGFQETQYF | TGTGCCAGTAGTATTGGGGCAGGCTTCCAAGAGACCCAGTACTTC | . | TRBV19 | 15 | few | TRBJ2-5
CASSPIGREESNEQFF | TGTGCCAGCAGCCCTATCGGGCGGGAGGAAAGCAATGAGCAGTTCTTC | TRBD2 | TRBV11-1 | 16 | once | TRBJ2-1
CASSERAGITEAFF | TGCGCCAGCAGTGAAAGAGCCGGGATCACTGAAGCTTTCTTT | . | TRBV10-1 | 14 | few | TRBJ1-1
CASSQGDEQYF | TGTGCCAGCAGTCAAGGGGACGAGCAGTACTTC | . | TRBV6-5 | 11 | . | TRBJ2-7
CASSFTSGPYEQYF | TGTGCCAGCAGCTTTACTAGCGGCCCCTACGAGCAGTACTTC | TRBD2 | TRBV11-2 | 14 | . | TRBJ2-7